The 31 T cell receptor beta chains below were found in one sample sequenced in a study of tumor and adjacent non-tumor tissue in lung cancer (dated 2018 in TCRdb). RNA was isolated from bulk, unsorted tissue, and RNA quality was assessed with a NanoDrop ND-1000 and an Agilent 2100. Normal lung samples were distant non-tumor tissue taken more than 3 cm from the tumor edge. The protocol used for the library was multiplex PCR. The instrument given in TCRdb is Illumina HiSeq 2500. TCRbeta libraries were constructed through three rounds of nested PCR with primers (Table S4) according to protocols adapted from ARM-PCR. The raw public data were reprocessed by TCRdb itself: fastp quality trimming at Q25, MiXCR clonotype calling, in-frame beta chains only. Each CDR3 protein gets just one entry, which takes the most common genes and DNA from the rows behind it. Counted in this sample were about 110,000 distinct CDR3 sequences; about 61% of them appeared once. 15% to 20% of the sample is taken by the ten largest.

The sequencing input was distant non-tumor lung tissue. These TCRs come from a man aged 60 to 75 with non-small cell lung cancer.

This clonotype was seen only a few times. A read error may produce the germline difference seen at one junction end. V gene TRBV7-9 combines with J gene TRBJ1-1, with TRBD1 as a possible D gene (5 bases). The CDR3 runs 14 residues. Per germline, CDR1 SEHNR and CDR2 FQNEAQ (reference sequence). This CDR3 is CASSLGGEYTEAFF. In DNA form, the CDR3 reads TGCGCCAGCAGCCTGGGGGGGGAGTACACTGAAGCTTTCTTT.

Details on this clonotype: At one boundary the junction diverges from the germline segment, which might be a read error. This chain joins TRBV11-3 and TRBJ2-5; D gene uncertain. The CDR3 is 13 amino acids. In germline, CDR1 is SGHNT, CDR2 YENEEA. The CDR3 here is CVSSVYSTETQCF. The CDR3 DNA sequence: TGTGTCAGCAGCGTGTATAGCACAGAGACCCAGTGCTTC.

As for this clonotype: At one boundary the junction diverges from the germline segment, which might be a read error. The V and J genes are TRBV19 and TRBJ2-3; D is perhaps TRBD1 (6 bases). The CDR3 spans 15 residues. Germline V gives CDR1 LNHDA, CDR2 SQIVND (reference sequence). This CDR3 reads CASSSGTTSIDTQYF. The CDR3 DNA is TGTGCCAGTAGTTCCGGGACAACCAGCATAGATACGCAGTATTTT.

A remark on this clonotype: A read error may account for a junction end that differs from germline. The CDR3 protein is CPSRLGLAETDTQYF. Written as DNA, the CDR3 is TGCCCCAGCAGACTGGGACTAGCGGAAACAGATACGCAGTATTTT. This chain connects TRBV11-2 to TRBJ2-3; 11 bases are shared with TRBD2. This CDR3 contains 15 residues. Germline-derived CDR1 and CDR2 are SGHAT and FQNNGV.

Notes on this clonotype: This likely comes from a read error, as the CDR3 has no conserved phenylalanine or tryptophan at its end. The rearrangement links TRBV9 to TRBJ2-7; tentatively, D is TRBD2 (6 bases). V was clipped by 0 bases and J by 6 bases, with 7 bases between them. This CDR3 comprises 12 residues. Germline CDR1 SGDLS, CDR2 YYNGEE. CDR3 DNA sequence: TGTGCCAGCAGCGTAGTGGGGGGCGAGCAGTACTTA. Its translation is CASSVVGGEQYL.

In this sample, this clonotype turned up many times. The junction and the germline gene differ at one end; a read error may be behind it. CDR3 loop: CASSLDAGTGELLF. CDR3 sequence (DNA): TGCGCCAGCAGCTTGGATGCCGGTACCGGGGAGCTGCTTTTT. V gene TRBV5-1 combines with J gene TRBJ2-2; tentatively, D is TRBD2 (5 bases). CDR1 and CDR2 from the germline V gene are SGHRS and YFSETQ. The CDR3 loop spans 14 amino acids.

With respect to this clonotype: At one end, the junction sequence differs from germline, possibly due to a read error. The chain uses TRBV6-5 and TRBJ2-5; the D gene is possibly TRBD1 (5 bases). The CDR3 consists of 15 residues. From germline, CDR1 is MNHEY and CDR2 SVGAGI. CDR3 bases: TGTGCCAGCAGTCCTCATCAGGGATCCCAAGAGACCAAGTTTTTC. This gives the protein CASSPHQGSQETKFF.

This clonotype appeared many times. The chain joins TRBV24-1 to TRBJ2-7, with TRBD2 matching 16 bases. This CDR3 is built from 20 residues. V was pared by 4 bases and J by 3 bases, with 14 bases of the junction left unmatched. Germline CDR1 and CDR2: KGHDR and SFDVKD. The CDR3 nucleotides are TGTGCCACCAGTGAGCGGGGACTAGCGGGAGGGTACTCCCGCGACTACGAGCAGTACTTC. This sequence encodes CATSERGLAGGYSRDYEQYF.

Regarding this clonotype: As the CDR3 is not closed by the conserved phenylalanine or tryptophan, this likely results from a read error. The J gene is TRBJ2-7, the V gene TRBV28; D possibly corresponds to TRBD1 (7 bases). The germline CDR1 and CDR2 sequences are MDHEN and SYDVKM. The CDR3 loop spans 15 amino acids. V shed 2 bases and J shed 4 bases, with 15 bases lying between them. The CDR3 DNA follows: TGTGCCAGCAGTTTACGGTGGGGGGACAGATACGAGCAGTACCTC. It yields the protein CASSLRWGDRYEQYL.

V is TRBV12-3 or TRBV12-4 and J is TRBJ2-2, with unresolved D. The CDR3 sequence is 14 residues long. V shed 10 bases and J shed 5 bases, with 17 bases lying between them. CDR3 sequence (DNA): TGTGCCACGCGACCGGGTCCGCGGACCGGGGAGCTGTTTTTT. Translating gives CATRPGPRTGELFF.

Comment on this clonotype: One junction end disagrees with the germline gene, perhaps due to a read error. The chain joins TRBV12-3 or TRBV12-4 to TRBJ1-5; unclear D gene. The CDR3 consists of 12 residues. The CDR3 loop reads CGSSLMPQPQHF. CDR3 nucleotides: TGTGGCAGCAGTCTTATGCCTCAGCCCCAGCATTTT.

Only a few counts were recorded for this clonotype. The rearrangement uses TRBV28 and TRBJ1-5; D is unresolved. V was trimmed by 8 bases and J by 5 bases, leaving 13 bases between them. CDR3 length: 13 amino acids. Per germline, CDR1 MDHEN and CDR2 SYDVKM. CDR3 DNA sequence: TGTGCCAGCCGGCCCCTACGTCATCAGCCCCAGCATTTT. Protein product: CASRPLRHQPQHF.

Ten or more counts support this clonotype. The CDR3 loop reads CSVPGASGGFSYNEQFF. In DNA, the CDR3 is TGCAGCGTCCCTGGCGCTAGCGGGGGTTTCTCCTACAATGAGCAGTTCTTC. The chain uses TRBV29-1 and TRBJ2-1; 10 bases align to TRBD2. This CDR3 contains 17 residues. Per the germline V gene, CDR1 is SQVTM and CDR2 is ANQGSEA. Trimming cost V 6 bases and J 0 bases; bases outside gene matches: 11.

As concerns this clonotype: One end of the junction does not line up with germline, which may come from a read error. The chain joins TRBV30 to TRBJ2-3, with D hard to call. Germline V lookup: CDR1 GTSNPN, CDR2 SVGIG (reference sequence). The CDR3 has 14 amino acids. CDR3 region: CVWSVFDLADTQYF. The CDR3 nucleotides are TGTGTCTGGAGTGTTTTTGACCTCGCAGATACGCAGTATTTT. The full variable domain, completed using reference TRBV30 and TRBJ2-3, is SQTIHQWPATLVQPVGSPLSLECTVEGTSNPNLYWYRQAAGRGLQLLFYSVGIGQISSEVPQNLSASRPQDRQFILSSKKLLLSDSGFYLCVWSVFDLADTQYFGPGTRLTVL.

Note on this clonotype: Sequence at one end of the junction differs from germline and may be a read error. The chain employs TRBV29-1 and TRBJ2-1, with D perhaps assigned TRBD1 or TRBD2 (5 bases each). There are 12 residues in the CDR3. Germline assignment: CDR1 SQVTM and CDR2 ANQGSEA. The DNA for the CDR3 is TGCAGCGCTGGGACGATGAGCAATAAGCAGTTCTTC. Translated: CSAGTMSNKQFF.

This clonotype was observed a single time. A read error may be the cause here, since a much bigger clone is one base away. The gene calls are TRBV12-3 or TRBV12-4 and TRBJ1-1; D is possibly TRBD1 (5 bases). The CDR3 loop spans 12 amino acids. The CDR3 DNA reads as TGTGCCAACCAGGGTATAGGGCCTGAAGATTTCTTT. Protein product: CANQGIGPEDFF.

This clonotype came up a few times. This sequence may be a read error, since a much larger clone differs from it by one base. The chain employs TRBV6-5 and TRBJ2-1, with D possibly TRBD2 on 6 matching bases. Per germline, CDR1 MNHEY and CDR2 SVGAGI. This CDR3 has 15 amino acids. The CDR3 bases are TGTGCCAGCAGTTACGTAGGCGGGACGGTAAATGTGCAGTTCTTC. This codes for CASSYVGGTVNVQFF.

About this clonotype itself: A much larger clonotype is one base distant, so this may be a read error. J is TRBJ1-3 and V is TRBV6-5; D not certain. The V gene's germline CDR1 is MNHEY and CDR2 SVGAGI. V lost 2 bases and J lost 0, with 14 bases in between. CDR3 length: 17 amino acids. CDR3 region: CASSYDPERDSGNTIYF. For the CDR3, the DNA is TGTGCCAGCAGTTACGACCCCGAGCGGGACTCTGGAAACACCATATATTTT.

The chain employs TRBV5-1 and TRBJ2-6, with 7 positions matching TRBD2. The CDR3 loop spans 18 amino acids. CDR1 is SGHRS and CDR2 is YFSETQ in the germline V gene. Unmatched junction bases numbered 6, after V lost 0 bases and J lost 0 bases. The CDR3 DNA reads TGCGCCAGCAGCTTGGGGGTCTCGGGGGGCTCTGGGGCCAACGTCCTGACTTTC. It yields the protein CASSLGVSGGSGANVLTF.

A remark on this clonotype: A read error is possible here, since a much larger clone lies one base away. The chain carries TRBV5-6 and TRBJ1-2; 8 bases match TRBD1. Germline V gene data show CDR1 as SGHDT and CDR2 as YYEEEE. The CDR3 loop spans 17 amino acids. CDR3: CASSPRLGTGDSRGYAF. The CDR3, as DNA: TGTGCCAGCAGCCCTAGGCTTGGGACAGGAGACTCTAGAGGCTACGCCTTC.

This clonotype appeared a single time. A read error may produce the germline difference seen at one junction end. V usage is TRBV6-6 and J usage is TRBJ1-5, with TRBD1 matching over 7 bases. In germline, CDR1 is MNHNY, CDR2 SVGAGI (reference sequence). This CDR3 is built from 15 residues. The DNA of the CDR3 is TGTGCCAGCAGACTAACAGGGGCTAGCAGTCAGCCCCAGCATTTT. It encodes CASRLTGASSQPQHF.

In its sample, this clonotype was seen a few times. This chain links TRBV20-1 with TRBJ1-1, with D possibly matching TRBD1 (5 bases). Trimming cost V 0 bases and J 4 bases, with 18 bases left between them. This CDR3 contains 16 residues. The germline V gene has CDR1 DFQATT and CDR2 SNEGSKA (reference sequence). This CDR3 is CSARDLSGQWSTEAFF. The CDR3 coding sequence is TGCAGTGCTAGAGATCTCTCAGGGCAGTGGAGCACTGAAGCTTTCTTT.

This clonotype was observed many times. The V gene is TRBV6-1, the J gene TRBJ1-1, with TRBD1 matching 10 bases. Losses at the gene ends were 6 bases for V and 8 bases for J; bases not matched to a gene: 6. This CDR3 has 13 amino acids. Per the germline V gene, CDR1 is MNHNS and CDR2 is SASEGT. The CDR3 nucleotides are TGTGCCAGCAGCCGGACAGGGGGATCCGAAGCTTTCTTT. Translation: CASSRTGGSEAFF.

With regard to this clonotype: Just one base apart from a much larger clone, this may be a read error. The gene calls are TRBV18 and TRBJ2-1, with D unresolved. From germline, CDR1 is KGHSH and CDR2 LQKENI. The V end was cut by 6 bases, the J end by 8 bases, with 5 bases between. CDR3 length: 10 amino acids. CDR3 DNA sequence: TGTGCCAGCTCTAGGGATGAGCAGTTCTTC. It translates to CASSRDEQFF.

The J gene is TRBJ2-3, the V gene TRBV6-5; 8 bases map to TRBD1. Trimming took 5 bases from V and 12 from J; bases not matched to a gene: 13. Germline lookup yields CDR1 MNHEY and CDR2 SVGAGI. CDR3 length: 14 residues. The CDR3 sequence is CASSAQGVRDIQYF. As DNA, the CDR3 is TGTGCCAGCAGTGCACAGGGGGTGAGAGATATACAGTATTTT.

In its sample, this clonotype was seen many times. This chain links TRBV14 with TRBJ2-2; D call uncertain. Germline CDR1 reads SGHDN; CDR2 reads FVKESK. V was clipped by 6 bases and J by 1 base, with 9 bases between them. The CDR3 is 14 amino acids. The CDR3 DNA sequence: TGTGCCAGCAGAAGGGCCGTGAACACCGGGGAGCTGTTTTTT. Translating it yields CASRRAVNTGELFF.

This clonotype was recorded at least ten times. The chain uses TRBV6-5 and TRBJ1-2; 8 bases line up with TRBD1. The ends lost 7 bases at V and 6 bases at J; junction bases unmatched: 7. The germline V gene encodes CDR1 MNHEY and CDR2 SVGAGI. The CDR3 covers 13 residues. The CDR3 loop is CASKLAGGDGYTF. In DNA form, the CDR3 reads TGTGCCAGCAAGTTGGCAGGGGGCGATGGCTACACCTTC.

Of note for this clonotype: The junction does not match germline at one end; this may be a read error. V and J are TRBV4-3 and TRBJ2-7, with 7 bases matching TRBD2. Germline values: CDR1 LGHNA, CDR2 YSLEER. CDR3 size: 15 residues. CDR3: CASSQEGLAEYEQYF. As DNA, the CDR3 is TGCGCCAGCAGCCAAGAGGGGCTAGCGGAGTACGAGCAGTATTTC.

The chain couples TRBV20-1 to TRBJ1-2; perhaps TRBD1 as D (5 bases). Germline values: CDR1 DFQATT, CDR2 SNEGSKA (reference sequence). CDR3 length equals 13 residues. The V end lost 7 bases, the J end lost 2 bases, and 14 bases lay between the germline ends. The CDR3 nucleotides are TGCAGTGTCCCCCAGGGAAAGAACTATGGCTACACCTTC. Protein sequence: CSVPQGKNYGYTF.

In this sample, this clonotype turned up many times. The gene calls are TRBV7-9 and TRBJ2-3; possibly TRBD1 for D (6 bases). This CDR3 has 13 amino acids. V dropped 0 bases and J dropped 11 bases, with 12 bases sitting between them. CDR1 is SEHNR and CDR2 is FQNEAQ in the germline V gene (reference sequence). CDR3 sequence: CASSLALRDMQYF. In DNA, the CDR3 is TGTGCCAGCAGCTTAGCGCTAAGGGACATGCAGTATTTT.

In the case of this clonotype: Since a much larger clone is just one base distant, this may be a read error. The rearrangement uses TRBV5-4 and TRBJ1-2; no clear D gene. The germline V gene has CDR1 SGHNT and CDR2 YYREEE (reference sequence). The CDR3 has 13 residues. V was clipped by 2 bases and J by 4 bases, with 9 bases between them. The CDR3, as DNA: TGTGCCAGCAGCTTCCGACATGGCTATGGCTACACCTTC. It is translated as CASSFRHGYGYTF.